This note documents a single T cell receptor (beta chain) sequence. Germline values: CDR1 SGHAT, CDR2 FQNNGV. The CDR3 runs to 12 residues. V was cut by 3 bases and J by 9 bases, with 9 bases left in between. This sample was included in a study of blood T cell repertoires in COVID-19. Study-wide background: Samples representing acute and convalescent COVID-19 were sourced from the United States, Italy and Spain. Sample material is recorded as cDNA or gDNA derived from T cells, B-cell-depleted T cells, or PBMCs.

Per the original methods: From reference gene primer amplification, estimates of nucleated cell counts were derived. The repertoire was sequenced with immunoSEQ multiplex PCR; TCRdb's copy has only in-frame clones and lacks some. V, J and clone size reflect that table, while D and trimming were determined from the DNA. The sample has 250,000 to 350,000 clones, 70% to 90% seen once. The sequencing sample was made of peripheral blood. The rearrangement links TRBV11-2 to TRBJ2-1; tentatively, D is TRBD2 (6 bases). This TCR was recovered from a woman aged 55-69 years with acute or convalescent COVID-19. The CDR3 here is CASSFGGAEQFF. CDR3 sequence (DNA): TGTGCCAGCAGCTTTGGAGGGGCTGAGCAGTTCTTC. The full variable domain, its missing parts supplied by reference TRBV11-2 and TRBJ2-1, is EAGVAQSPRYKIIEKRQSVAFWCNPISGHATLYWYQQILGQGPKLLIQFQNNGVVDDSQLPKDRFSAERLKGVDSTLKIQPAKLEDSAVYLCASSFGGAEQFFGPGTRLTVL.